Below, one T cell receptor (beta chain) is given with its context. Its antigen is not identified. The sample originates from a study of shared clonotypes between healthy human individuals. Running of the assay took place at deep level. The assay was immunoSEQ multiplex PCR, and TCRdb's table has in-frame clones only and misses some. The sample comprises around 2.1 million clones, under 95% of which are singletons, and more than 1.5% rests with the top ten. Positive CCR7 selection of CD45RO-negative cells yielded the naive CD8 cells, and terminally differentiated effector memory CD45RA+ cells were excluded. Study-level findings and limits: Generally, naive subsets came out with larger estimated richness than memory subsets.

The CDR3 sequence is 17 residues long. V gave up 10 bases and J gave up 6 bases; unmatched junction bases: 12. Germline CDR1 and CDR2: MNHEY and SMNVEV (reference sequence). Sequenced input: naive CD8+ T cells from PBMCs. The TCR originated in a man younger than 35 in good health. Some clones in this sample may be carry-over from other donors' samples. The chain recombines TRBV27 with TRBJ2-1; 16 nucleotides align to TRBD2. CDR3 region: CATLGLAGGPLGNEQFF. CDR3 sequence (DNA): TGTGCCACCCTGGGACTAGCGGGAGGGCCTCTAGGCAATGAGCAGTTCTTC.